This TCR beta chain was captured by sequencing in a study of CD8 T cells in ankylosing spondylitis. This clonotype was counted a few times. One entry per CDR3 protein results from TCRdb running MiXCR on the 5' RACE reads. The repertoire includes about 250,000 distinct CDR3 sequences, roughly 8.2% of them detected once, and around 5.1% sits in the top ten. J was trimmed by 0 bases and V by 4 bases; bases with no gene match: 13. The CDR3 covers 19 residues. Germline V gene lookup returns CDR1 SGHNT and CDR2 YENEEA. The TCR originated in a female donor with ankylosing spondylitis or in good health (not recorded which). The chain carries TRBV11-3 and TRBJ2-7; 12 bases line up with TRBD2. What was sequenced was blood, either unsorted or a sorted T cell fraction (not recorded which). The CDR3: CASSSYRLAGDLPSYEQYF. In nucleotides, the CDR3 is TGTGCCAGCAGCTCCTACCGACTAGCGGGAGACCTTCCCTCCTACGAGCAGTACTTC.